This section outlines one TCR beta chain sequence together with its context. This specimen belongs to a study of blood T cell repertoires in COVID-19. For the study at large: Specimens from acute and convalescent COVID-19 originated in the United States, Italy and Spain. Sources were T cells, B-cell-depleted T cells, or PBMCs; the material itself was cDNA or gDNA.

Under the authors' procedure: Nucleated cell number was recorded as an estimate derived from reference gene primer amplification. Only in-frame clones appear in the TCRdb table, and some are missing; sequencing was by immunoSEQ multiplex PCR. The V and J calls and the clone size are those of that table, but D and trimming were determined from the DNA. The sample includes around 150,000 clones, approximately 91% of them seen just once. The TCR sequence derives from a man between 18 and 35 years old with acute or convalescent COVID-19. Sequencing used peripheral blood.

CDR3 region: CASINRPPTGGYGYTF. The CDR3 region has the DNA TGTGCCAGCATCAATAGGCCCCCGACAGGGGGCTATGGCTACACCTTC. The chain has TRBV28 and TRBJ1-2, with 9 bases identical to TRBD1. The CDR3 runs to 16 residues. CDR1 and CDR2 from the germline V gene are MDHEN and SYDVKM. The trim removed 7 bases at V and 4 bases at J, leaving 13 bases unmatched.